The source of this T cell receptor (beta chain) is a study of T cell responses to AZD1222 COVID-19 vaccine. Method: immunoSEQ multiplex PCR; TCRdb's copy keeps in-frame clones and lacks some. The data contain some 130,000 clones, nearly 95% of them singletons. This clone was picked up one time. The CDR3 is made up of 13 amino acids. V was trimmed by 4 bases and J by 0 bases, leaving 6 bases between them. CDR1 and CDR2 (germline): KGHSY, FQNENV. Sample: peripheral blood, taken on day 0 of AZD1222 vaccination. The TCR was taken from an adult in good health. The chain joins TRBV16 to TRBJ1-2; D call uncertain. CDR3 sequence reads: CASSRRTNYGYTF. The DNA for the CDR3 is TGTGCCAGCAGCCGCCGGACTAACTATGGCTACACCTTC. The variable domain in full, with the rest retrieved from reference TRBV16 and TRBJ1-2, is GEEVAQTPKHLVRGEGQKAKLYCAPIKGHSYVFWYQQVLKNEFKFLISFQNENVFDETGMPKERFSAKCLPNSPCSLEIQATKLEDSAVYFCASSRRTNYGYTFGSGTRLTVV.